The next 21 T cell receptor beta chains were all read from a single sample in a study of T cell responses to AZD1222 COVID-19 vaccine. TCRdb's table, derived via immunoSEQ multiplex PCR, lists solely in-frame clones and lacks some. The table has 90,000 to 120,000 clones, 86% seen once. Sequencing was performed on peripheral blood, taken 28 days after the second dose of the MenACWY control vaccine. The receptors were gathered from an adult who received the MenACWY meningococcal vaccine as a control.

This clone was picked up a small number of times. This chain uses TRBV6-6 with TRBJ1-2; D not certain. Germline V gene data show CDR1 as MNHNY and CDR2 as SVGAGI (reference sequence). The V and J ends lost 6 bases and 7 bases respectively, with 15 bases between them. The CDR3 extends over 13 amino acids. In DNA form, the CDR3 reads TGTGCCAGCAGCCACCGAGGATGGCCTGGCTACACCTTC. The encoded protein is CASSHRGWPGYTF.

This chain uses TRBV6-5 with TRBJ2-1; D might be TRBD2 (6 bases). The V end lost 8 bases, the J end lost 6 bases, and 17 bases lay between the germline ends. The CDR3 runs to 14 residues. In germline, CDR1 is MNHEY, CDR2 SVGAGI. The CDR3 DNA reads as TGTGCCAGCCGGGACTTGGCGGGCGGCAATGAGCAGTTCTTC. It encodes CASRDLAGGNEQFF.

The V gene is TRBV28, the J gene TRBJ1-2, with 7 bases fitting TRBD1. With 4 bases clipped from V and 4 bases from J, the junction kept 15 bases outside the gene matches. CDR1 and CDR2 (germline): MDHEN, SYDVKM. This CDR3 is built from 17 residues. In DNA, the CDR3 is TGTGCCAGCAGTTCGAGTCGACAGGGCAGGAACGGCTATGGCTACACCTTC. It specifies CASSSSRQGRNGYGYTF.

This rearrangement joins TRBV12-3 or TRBV12-4 to TRBJ1-2; no clear D gene. Trimming removed 4 bases at V and 5 bases at J, with 11 bases between. CDR3 length: 13 residues. The CDR3 coding sequence is TGTGCCAGCAGTTCCCTGAGGAATTATGGCTACACCTTC. Translated: CASSSLRNYGYTF.

The CDR3, as DNA: TGTGCCAGCAGCTTCGCTAAGGGAGCTACCGGGGAGCTGTTTTTT. It is translated as CASSFAKGATGELFF. V and J are TRBV7-9 and TRBJ2-2, with D possibly matching TRBD2 (5 bases). This CDR3 is built from 15 residues. The germline gives CDR1 SEHNR, CDR2 FQNEAQ (reference sequence). The V end lost 3 bases, the J end lost 5 bases, and 13 bases lay between the germline ends.

The rearrangement joins TRBV7-8 to TRBJ1-2; D remains unclear. Trimming removed 1 base from V and 7 bases from J, with 13 bases in between. The CDR3 extends over 14 amino acids. Germline V gives CDR1 SGHVS, CDR2 FQNEAQ. CDR3 in amino acids: CASSLGSPGLGYTF. DNA for the CDR3: TGTGCCAGCAGCTTAGGGTCGCCAGGTCTTGGCTACACCTTC. Full variable domain (missing parts from reference TRBV7-8 and TRBJ1-2): GAGVSQSPRYKVAKRGQDVALRCDPISGHVSLFWYQQALGQGPEFLTYFQNEAQLDKSGLPSDRFFAERPEGSVSTLKIQRTQQEDSAVYLCASSLGSPGLGYTFGSGTRLTVV.

The chain has TRBV27 and TRBJ2-7; 12 nucleotides align to TRBD1. The CDR3 totals 14 residues. CDR1 and CDR2 (germline): MNHEY, SMNVEV (reference sequence). Trimming at V came to 5 bases and at J to 5 bases, leaving 4 bases not matched to a gene. CDR3 nucleotides: TGTGCCAGCAGTCCCGGGACAGGGGGCAACGAGCAGTACTTC. Translation: CASSPGTGGNEQYF.

The CDR3, as DNA: TGTGCCAGCAGCCTCCGACCCGCCGGGGCCTACGAGCAGTACTTC. It is translated as CASSLRPAGAYEQYF. This chain uses TRBV14 with TRBJ2-7, with a tentative D call TRBD2 (5 bases). CDR3 length: 15 residues. Germline CDR1 and CDR2: SGHDN and FVKESK. Trimming left V 4 bases short and J 2 bases short, with 15 bases between.

The V call is TRBV29-1, the J call TRBJ1-4; no clear D. V lost 5 bases and J lost 5, with 3 bases in between. The CDR3 runs 10 residues. Germline CDR1 is SQVTM and CDR2 is ANQGSEA. The CDR3 loop is CSVLNEKLFF. As DNA, the CDR3 is TGCAGCGTTTTGAATGAAAAACTGTTTTTT. The full variable domain, completed using reference TRBV29-1 and TRBJ1-4, is SAVISQKPSRDICQRGTSLTIQCQVDSQVTMMFWYRQQPGQSLTLIATANQGSEATYESGFVIDKFPISRPNLTFSTLTVSNMSPEDSSIYLCSVLNEKLFFGSGTQLSVL.

The V call is TRBV28, the J call TRBJ2-3; D gene uncertain. V lost 4 bases to trimming and J lost 4 bases, with 12 bases between them. The CDR3 runs 14 residues. The germline V gene encodes CDR1 MDHEN and CDR2 SYDVKM. CDR3 amino acids: CASSSPRRPDTQYF. DNA for the CDR3: TGTGCCAGCAGTTCCCCGCGCAGGCCAGATACGCAGTATTTT.

CDR3 DNA: TGTGCCAGCAGCAAAACCGGGGGGACAACCGTCTACGAGCAGTACTTC. Amino acid sequence: CASSKTGGTTVYEQYF. The gene calls are TRBV21-1 and TRBJ2-7; the tabulated D call, TRBD2, remains unverified against the DNA. TRBV21-1 has pseudogene status. The CDR3 has 16 residues.

The V and J genes are TRBV19 and TRBJ2-7, with TRBD1 as a possible D gene (5 bases). The V gene lost 6 bases and the J gene lost 4 bases, with 13 bases spanning the gap. The CDR3 has 13 amino acids. In germline, CDR1 is LNHDA, CDR2 SQIVND (reference sequence). The chain's CDR3 is CASSNQGLYEQYF. CDR3 in DNA: TGTGCCAGTAGCAACCAGGGATTGTACGAGCAGTACTTC.

The rearrangement links TRBV2 to TRBJ1-1; 7 bases line up with TRBD1. The CDR3 runs to 15 residues. V shed 8 bases, J shed 0 bases, and the junction held 9 bases outside the gene matches. Looked up from germline, CDR1 is SNHLY and CDR2 is FYNNEI. CDR3 nucleotide sequence: TGTGCCAGCGGCACAAGGGGGCTAGTGAACACTGAAGCTTTCTTT. Residues: CASGTRGLVNTEAFF.

The rearrangement uses TRBV5-4 and TRBJ1-1; D gene ambiguous. V was pared by 1 base and J by 3 bases, with 16 bases between. CDR3 length equals 16 residues. Looked up from germline, CDR1 is SGHNT and CDR2 is YYREEE (reference sequence). The CDR3 DNA reads as TGTGCCAGCAGCTTGAAAAAGGTAGCAACGCACACTGAAGCTTTCTTT. Translation gives CASSLKKVATHTEAFF.

This chain connects TRBV5-1 to TRBJ2-7, with D possibly matching TRBD1 (6 bases). Germline V gives CDR1 SGHRS, CDR2 YFSETQ. V lost 0 bases to trimming and J lost 8 bases, with 9 bases between them. The CDR3 covers 12 residues. The CDR3 is CASSLEGHQQYF. CDR3 in DNA: TGCGCCAGCAGCTTGGAGGGACACCAGCAGTACTTC.

The J gene is TRBJ1-5, the V gene TRBV6-6; tentative D call: TRBD1 (5 bases). CDR3 size: 14 residues. The germline V gene has CDR1 MNHNY and CDR2 SVGAGI (reference sequence). V lost 2 bases, J lost 4 bases, and 9 bases lay in between. CDR3: CASSYRDGNQPQHF. The CDR3 DNA is TGTGCCAGCAGTTACAGGGACGGTAATCAGCCCCAGCATTTT.

This rearrangement joins TRBV6-2 or TRBV6-3 to TRBJ1-5; perhaps TRBD1 as D (6 bases). Germline loops: CDR1 MNHEY, CDR2 SVGEGT. CDR3 length equals 14 residues. V was trimmed by 2 bases and J by 5 bases, leaving 10 bases between them. The CDR3 is CASSYRGDYQPQHF. The CDR3 bases are TGTGCCAGCAGTTACAGGGGGGACTATCAGCCCCAGCATTTT.

The V gene is TRBV9, the J gene TRBJ1-1; 7 bases map to TRBD1. The CDR3 is made up of 14 amino acids. Germline CDR1 and CDR2: SGDLS and YYNGEE. Trimming took 3 bases from V and 7 from J; bases not matched to a gene: 9. The CDR3 nucleotides read TGTGCCAGCAGCGGCGACCCCGGGACAGTTGAAGCTTTCTTT. It translates to CASSGDPGTVEAFF.

This clone was counted a few times. The CDR3 bases are TGTGCCAGCTCACCACGGACAGGATTGGTTCCCCTCTATAATTCACCCCTCCACTTT. This encodes CASSPRTGLVPLYNSPLHF. J is TRBJ1-6 and V is TRBV18, with TRBD1 matching 7 bases. The CDR3 is made up of 19 amino acids. Germline values: CDR1 KGHSH, CDR2 LQKENI. Trimming removed 1 base from V and 3 bases from J; junction bases left unmatched: 12.

The chain employs TRBV4-1 and TRBJ1-3, with D hard to call. Germline V gives CDR1 MGHRA, CDR2 YSYEKL. The CDR3 totals 16 residues. Between the trimmed V and J ends, which lost 4 bases and 0 bases, there was a span of 13 bases. CDR3 in amino acids: CASSPMVLGSGNTIYF. In DNA form, the CDR3 reads TGCGCCAGCAGCCCGATGGTACTCGGCTCTGGAAACACCATATATTTT.

This rearrangement joins TRBV27 to TRBJ2-2; D may be TRBD1 or TRBD2 (6 bases each). Trimming shortened V by 6 bases and J by 2 bases, and 16 bases separated the two germline ends. CDR1 MNHEY and CDR2 SMNVEV come from the germline V gene (reference sequence). The CDR3 has 16 residues. CDR3 DNA: TGTGCCAGCAGATCCGGGGGCCGTCGCAACACCGGGGAGCTGTTTTTT. Translating it yields CASRSGGRRNTGELFF.